This T cell receptor (beta chain) was obtained from a study of T-cell memory formation after mild COVID-19. Constant-segment primers were used for 5'RACE, and the resulting TCR alpha and TCR beta cDNA libraries carried sample barcodes and UMIs. TCRdb used MiXCR to reprocess the 5' RACE reads, holding one entry per CDR3 protein. The sample lists around 340,000 distinct CDR3 sequences, around 14% seen once, with 22% in the top ten. Findings of the study overall: Some clones that responded were present in memory (sampled pre-infection), which suggests cross-reactive memory joined. CD4/CD8 balance characterized clones contracting day 15 to 85, and CD4+ skew characterized later expanders.

V gave up 5 bases and J gave up 3 bases; unmatched junction bases: 10. CDR1 is DFQATT and CDR2 is SNEGSKA in the germline V gene (reference sequence). The CDR3 contains 14 residues. In the case of this clonotype: Its specificity is not known.

The chain employs TRBV20-1 and TRBJ2-7, with TRBD1 matching 7 bases. Sequenced input: PBMCs or a T cell subset sorted from them (not recorded which). This TCR was sampled from a man aged 18-30 years who had mild COVID-19 (a few samples of this study predate the infection). Cell type and time point are not known. The CDR3 bases are TGCAGTGCTGCCCGACGACAGGGTATCTACGAGCAGTACTTC. It codes for CSAARRQGIYEQYF.